These T cell receptor beta chains were read from a single sample in a study of cytomegalovirus exposure and HLA in healthy donors. Sequenced by immunoSEQ multiplex PCR; TCRdb stores in-frame clones only, minus some. The sample has 85,000 to 100,000 clones, approximately 70% seen once. The sample was PBMCs. The receptors stem from a man over 45 in good health and CMV-seronegative. The CDR3 runs from the conserved cysteine through the conserved F or W. Fields, in order: D gene, V gene, J gene, clone size, CDR3 DNA, CDR3 protein. D genes are given only for firm matches. Rows give clone size only sometimes, using once, few, many, or a class for an expanded clone.

.	TRBV10-3	TRBJ2-1	.	TGTGCCATCAGTGAGTCCCCTAGGAGGGACGGTGAGCAGTTCTTC	CAISESPRRDGEQFF
.	TRBV5-1	TRBJ1-6	.	TGCGCCAGCAGCTTGGGGGGGGAAAATTCACCCCTCCACTTT	CASSLGGENSPLHF
TRBD2	TRBV9	TRBJ2-1	.	TGTGCCAGCAGCGTAGAGAGCGGGAGCAATGAGCAGTTCTTC	CASSVESGSNEQFF
.	TRBV6-1	TRBJ2-4	.	TGTGCCAGCTTGCTGGGGGCAGCTTGGGGCATTCAGTACTTC	CASLLGAAWGIQYF
TRBD1	TRBV27	TRBJ1-2	.	TGTGCCAGCAGTTTAAGGACAGGGCACTATGGCTACACCTTC	CASSLRTGHYGYTF
TRBD1	TRBV10-3	TRBJ2-7	.	TGTGCCATCAGTGTCCCGAACAGGGGCTCCTACGAGCAGTACTTC	CAISVPNRGSYEQYF
TRBD1	TRBV6-5	TRBJ2-5	.	TGTGCCAGCAGTCGACAGGGCGGGGAGACCCAGTACTTC	CASSRQGGETQYF
TRBD1	TRBV5-1	TRBJ2-7	.	TGCGCCAGCAGCTTGGCAGGACAGGGGTACGAGCAGTACTTC	CASSLAGQGYEQYF
.	TRBV7-3	TRBJ2-1	once	TGTGCCAGCAGCTTAATAAGACTTACTGAGCAGTTCTTC	CASSLIRLTEQFF
TRBD2	TRBV5-1	TRBJ2-7	.	TGCGCCAGCAGCTTGGTTAGCGGGGTCTACGAGCAGTACTTC	CASSLVSGVYEQYF
TRBD1	TRBV5-6	TRBJ2-5	.	TGTGCCAGCAGCTTAGGGACAGGGCTGCTGACCCAGTACTTC	CASSLGTGLLTQYF
TRBD1	TRBV5-1	TRBJ1-4	.	TGCGCCAGCAGCCCCGGGACAGGGAGGGGCCAGGGCGAAAAACTGTTTTTT	CASSPGTGRGQGEKLFF
TRBD1	TRBV5-1	TRBJ1-2	.	TGCGCCAGCAGCTTGGGACAGGGCAACTATGGCTACACCTTC	CASSLGQGNYGYTF
TRBD1	TRBV19	TRBJ2-3	.	TGTGCCAGTAGTATAGGACAGGGAGTCTTTGCAGATACGCAGTATTTT	CASSIGQGVFADTQYF
TRBD2	TRBV5-1	TRBJ2-3	.	TGCGCCAGCAGCTTGCCGGGAGGGGCAGATACGCAGTATTTT	CASSLPGGADTQYF
.	TRBV4-3	TRBJ2-1	.	TGCGCCAGCAGCGGGGCGGTCCAGTCCAATGAGCAGTTCTTC	CASSGAVQSNEQFF
.	TRBV2	TRBJ2-6	.	TGTGCCAGTGGTAGTCGCAACTCTGGGGCCAACGTCCTGACTTTC	CASGSRNSGANVLTF
TRBD1	TRBV5-1	TRBJ2-5	.	TGCGCCAGCAGCTCGACAGGGGAAGAGACCCAGTACTTC	CASSSTGEETQYF